This T cell receptor beta chain emerged from a study of regulatory T cells in long-lasting Graves disease. Researchers made TCR beta libraries by using iRepertoire HTBI primers and running Arm-PCR on CDR3 regions. Each CDR3 protein gets one entry after TCRdb re-called the multiplex PCR reads with MiXCR. The sample consists of more than 300,000 distinct CDR3 sequences, approximately 12% of them appearing once. Time point of the sample: newly diagnosed GD, antithyroid drugs for less than 3 months. From PBMCs, RNA was extracted and then used to make the TCR library. CDR3 length equals 15 residues. V was shortened by 1 base and J by 5 bases, with 16 bases between the two germline ends. Germline V gene sequence: CDR1 SGHRS, CDR2 YFSETQ. This same sample was also taken into another study, of T cells in Graves' hyperthyroidism and ophthalmopathy. From that paper: The patients, who ranged from 18 to 65 in age, presented with newly diagnosed hyperthyroidism lasting under 2 months. The TCR CDR3 was amplified in a first-round RT-PCR using the HTBI primer set. The authors' 13 V-J model separated ophthalmopathy from stable hyperthyroidism.

Sequenced material: peripheral blood mononuclear cells (PBMCs), taken at new diagnosis, from a patient treated with antithyroid drugs. This clonotype originated in a young woman with Graves disease. The gene calls are TRBV5-1 and TRBJ2-7; D ambiguous. This CDR3 reads CASSLSSGGLDEQYV. The DNA of the CDR3 is TGCGCCAGCAGCTTGAGTAGTGGTGGGTTAGACGAGCAGTACGTC.